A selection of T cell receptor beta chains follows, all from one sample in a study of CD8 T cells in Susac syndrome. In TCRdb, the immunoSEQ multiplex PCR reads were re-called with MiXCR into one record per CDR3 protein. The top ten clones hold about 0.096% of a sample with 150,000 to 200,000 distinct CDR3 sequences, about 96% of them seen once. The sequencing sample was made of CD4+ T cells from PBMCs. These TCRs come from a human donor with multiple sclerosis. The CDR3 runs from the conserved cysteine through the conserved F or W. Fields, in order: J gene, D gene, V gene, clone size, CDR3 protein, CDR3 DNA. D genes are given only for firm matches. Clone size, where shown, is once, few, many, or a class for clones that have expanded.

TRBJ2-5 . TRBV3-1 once CASDSGGTQYF TGTGCCAGCGATTCCGGGGGGACCCAGTACTTC
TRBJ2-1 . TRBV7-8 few CASSPGPYNEQFF TGTGCCAGCAGCCCTGGACCCTACAATGAGCAGTTCTTC
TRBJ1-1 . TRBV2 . CASSGLGEAFF TGTGCCAGCAGTGGACTAGGAGAAGCTTTCTTT
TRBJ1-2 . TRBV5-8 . CASSLGFSLYGYTF TGTGCCAGCAGCTTGGGGTTCAGCCTCTACGGCTACACCTTC
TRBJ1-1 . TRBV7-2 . CASSKHRESEAFF TGTGCCAGCAGTAAACACAGGGAGTCTGAAGCTTTCTTT
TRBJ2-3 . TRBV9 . CASSVTNVDTQYF TGTGCCAGCAGCGTAACTAATGTAGATACGCAGTATTTT
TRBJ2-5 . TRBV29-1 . CSVVVRMKETQYF TGCAGCGTTGTCGTCAGAATGAAAGAGACCCAGTACTTC
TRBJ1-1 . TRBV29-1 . CSVLSENVEAFF TGCAGCGTTCTGTCCGAAAATGTTGAAGCTTTCTTT
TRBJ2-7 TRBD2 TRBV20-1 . CSARGLAGVSSEYF TGCAGTGCTAGAGGGCTAGCGGGGGTCTCGTCGGAGTACTTC
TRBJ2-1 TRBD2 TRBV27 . CASGVTSGIYNEQFF TGTGCCAGCGGCGTTACTAGCGGGATTTACAATGAGCAGTTCTTC
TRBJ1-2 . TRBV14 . CASSQMEGYGYTF TGTGCCAGCAGCCAAATGGAGGGGTACGGCTACACCTTC
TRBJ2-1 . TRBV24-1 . CATSDRMNRGEQFF TGTGCCACCAGTGATCGAATGAACCGGGGAGAGCAGTTCTTC
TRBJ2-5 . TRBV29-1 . CSVSGTAEETQYF TGCAGCGTCTCGGGGACTGCGGAAGAGACCCAGTACTTC
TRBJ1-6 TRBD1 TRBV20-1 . CSARGTDNSPLHF TGCAGTGCTAGGGGGACAGATAATTCACCCCTCCACTTT
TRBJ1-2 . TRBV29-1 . CSPSRQDRGGYTF TGCAGCCCCAGCCGGCAGGACCGAGGGGGCTACACCTTC
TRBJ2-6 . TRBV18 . CASSPDRTGANVLTF TGTGCCAGCTCACCAGACAGAACTGGGGCCAACGTCCTGACTTTC
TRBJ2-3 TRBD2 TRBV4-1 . CASSQNGGGPGDTQYF TGCGCCAGCAGCCAAAACGGGGGAGGGCCGGGAGATACGCAGTATTTT
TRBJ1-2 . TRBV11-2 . CASSPRGRVSGYTF TGTGCCAGCAGCCCCAGGGGAAGGGTTTCTGGCTACACCTTC
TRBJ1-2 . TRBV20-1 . CSARLRGTMNYGYTF TGCAGTGCTAGATTGAGAGGGACTATGAACTATGGCTACACCTTC
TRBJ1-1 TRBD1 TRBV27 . CASRTGGGTEAFF TGTGCCAGCAGGACAGGGGGAGGCACTGAAGCTTTCTTT
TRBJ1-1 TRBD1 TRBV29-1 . CSVETGTEAFF TGCAGCGTTGAGACAGGGACTGAAGCTTTCTTT
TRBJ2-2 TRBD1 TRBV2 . CASSEQGANLELFF TGTGCCAGCAGTGAGCAGGGGGCGAACTTGGAGCTGTTTTTT
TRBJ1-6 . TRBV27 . CASSLGNTLYNSPLHF TGTGCCAGCAGTTTGGGGAACACTTTATATAATTCACCCCTCCACTTT
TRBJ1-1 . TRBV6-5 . CATKSDRGQAFF TGTGCCACCAAAAGCGACCGGGGACAAGCTTTCTTT
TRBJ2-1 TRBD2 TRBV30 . CAQRLAGGNEQFF TGTGCCCAGAGACTAGCGGGAGGCAATGAGCAGTTCTTC
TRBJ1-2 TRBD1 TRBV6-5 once CASTRDRVLYTF TGTGCCAGCACCCGGGACAGGGTCCTCTACACCTTC